The present entry profiles one TCR beta chain with its context. Its antigen remains unidentified. One end of the junction does not line up with germline, which may come from a read error. Other DNA variants within this sample encode the same CDR3. This entry comes from a study of control samples from healthy donors and cancer patients (dated by TCRdb to the early 2020s). The CDR3 holds 14 amino acids from the cysteine to the phenylalanine. Left in the record is the CDR3 DNA by itself, 42 bases read in frame from the first base. CDR1 and CDR2 (MNHNY, SVGAGI) derive from the germline V gene (reference sequence). The library came from the immunoSEQ multiplex PCR assay. TCRdb re-hosts the immuneACCESS table, in-frame sequences only. Its copies lack some clones; in the studies checked, an unresolved V gene accounts for under half of them, and the cause for the rest is not known. The sample contains roughly 120,000 clones, 85% to 95% of them found a single time. The biggest ten clones account for 3.6% of the sample.

The origin of this receptor is a man aged 25 to 40 in good health. The chain is assembled from TRBV6-6 and TRBJ1-6; matching of 5 bases hints at TRBD1 as the D gene. The source material was blood. The nucleotide sequence is given as TGTGCCAGCCGTGGGGGGGTCTATAATTCACCCCTCCACTTC. This is translated as CASRGGVYNSPLHF.